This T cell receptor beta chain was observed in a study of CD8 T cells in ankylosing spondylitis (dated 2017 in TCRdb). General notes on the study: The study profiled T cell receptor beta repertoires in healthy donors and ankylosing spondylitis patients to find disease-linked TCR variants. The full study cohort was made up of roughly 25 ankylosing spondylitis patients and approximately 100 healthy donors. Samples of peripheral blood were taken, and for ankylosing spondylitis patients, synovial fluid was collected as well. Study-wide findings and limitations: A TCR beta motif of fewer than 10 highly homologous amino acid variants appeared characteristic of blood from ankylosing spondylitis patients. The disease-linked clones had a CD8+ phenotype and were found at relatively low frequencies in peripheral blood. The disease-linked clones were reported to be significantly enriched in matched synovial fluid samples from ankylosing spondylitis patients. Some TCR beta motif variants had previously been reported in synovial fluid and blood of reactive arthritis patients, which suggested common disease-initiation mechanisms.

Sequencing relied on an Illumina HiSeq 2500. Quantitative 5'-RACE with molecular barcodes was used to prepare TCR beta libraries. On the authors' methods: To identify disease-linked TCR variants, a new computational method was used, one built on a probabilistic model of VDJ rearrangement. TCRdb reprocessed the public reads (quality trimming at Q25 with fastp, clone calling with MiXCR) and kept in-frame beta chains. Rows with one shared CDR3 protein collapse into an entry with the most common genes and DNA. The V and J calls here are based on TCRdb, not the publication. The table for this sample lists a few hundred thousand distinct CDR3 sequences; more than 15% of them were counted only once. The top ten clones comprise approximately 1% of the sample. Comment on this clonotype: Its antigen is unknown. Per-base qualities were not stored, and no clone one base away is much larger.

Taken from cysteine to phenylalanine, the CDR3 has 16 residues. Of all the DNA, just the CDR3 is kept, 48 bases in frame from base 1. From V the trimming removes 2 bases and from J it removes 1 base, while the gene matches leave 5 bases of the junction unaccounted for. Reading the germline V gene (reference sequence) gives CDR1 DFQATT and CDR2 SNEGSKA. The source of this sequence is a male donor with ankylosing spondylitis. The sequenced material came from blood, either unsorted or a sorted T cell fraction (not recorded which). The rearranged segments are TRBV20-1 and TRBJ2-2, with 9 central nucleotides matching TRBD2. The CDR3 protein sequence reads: CSARWASGENTGELFF. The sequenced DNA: TGCAGTGCTAGATGGGCTAGCGGGGAGAACACCGGGGAGCTGTTTTTT.